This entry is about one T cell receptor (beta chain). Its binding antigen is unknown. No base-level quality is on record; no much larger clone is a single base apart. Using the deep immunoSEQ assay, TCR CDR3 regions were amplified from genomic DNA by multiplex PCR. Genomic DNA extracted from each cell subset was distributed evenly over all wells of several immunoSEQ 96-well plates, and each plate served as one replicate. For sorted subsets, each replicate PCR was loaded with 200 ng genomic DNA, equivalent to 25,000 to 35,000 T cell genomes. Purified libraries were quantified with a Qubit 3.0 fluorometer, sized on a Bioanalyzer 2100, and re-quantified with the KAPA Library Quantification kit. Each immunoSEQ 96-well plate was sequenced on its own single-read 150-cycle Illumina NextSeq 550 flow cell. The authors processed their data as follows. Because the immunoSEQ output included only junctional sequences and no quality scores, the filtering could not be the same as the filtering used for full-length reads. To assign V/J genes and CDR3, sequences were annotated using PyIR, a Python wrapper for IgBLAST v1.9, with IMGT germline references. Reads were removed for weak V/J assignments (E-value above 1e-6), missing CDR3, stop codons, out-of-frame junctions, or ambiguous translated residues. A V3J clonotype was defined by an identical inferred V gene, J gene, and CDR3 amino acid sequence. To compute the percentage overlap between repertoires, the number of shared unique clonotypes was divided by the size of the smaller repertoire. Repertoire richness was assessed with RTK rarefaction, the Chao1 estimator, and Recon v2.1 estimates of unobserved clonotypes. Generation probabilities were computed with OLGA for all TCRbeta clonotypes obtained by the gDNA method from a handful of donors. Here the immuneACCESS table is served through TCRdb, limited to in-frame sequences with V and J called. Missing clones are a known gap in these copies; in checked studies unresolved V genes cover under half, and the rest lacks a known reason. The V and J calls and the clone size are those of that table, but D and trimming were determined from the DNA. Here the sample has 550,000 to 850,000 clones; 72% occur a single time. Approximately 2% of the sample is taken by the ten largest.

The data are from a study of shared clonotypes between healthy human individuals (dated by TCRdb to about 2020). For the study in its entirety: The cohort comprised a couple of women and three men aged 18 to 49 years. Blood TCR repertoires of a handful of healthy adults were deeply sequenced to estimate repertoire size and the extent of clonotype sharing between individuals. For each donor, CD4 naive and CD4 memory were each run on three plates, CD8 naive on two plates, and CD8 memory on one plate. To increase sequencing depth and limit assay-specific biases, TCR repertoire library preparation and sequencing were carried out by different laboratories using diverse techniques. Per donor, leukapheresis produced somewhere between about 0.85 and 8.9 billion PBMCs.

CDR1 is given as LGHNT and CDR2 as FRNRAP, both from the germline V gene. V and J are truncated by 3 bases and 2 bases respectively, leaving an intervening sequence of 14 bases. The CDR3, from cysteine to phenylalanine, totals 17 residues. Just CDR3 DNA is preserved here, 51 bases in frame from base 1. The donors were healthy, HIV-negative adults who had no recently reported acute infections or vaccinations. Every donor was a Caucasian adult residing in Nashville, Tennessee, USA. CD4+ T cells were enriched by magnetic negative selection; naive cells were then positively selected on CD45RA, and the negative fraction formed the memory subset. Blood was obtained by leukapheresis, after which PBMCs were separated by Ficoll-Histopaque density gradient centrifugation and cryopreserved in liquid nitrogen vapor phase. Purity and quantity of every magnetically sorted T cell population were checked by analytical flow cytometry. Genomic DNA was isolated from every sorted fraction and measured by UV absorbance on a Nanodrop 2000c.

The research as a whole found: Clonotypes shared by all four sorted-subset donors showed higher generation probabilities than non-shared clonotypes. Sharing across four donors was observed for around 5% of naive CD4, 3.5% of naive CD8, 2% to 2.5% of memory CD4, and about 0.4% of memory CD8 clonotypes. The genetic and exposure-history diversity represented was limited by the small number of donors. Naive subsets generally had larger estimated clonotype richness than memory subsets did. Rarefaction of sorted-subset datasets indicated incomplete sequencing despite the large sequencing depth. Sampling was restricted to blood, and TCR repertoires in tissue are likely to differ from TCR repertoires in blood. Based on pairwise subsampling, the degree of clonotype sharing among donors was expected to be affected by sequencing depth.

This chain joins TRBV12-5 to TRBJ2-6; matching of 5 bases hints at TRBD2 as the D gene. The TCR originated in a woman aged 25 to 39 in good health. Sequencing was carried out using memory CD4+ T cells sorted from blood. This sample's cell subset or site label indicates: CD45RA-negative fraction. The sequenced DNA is TGTGCTAGTGGTTTTTCGGGGATTGGTGCTGGGGCCAACGTCCTGACTTTC. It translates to CASGFSGIGAGANVLTF.